This TCR beta chain was found in a study of blood T cell repertoires in COVID-19. As for the study in general: T cells, B-cell-depleted T cells, or PBMCs supplied cDNA or gDNA.

V trimming: 4 bases; J trimming: 6 bases; junction bases outside the gene matches: 5. This CDR3 contains 12 residues. Germline V gene lookup returns CDR1 GTSNPN and CDR2 SVGIG (reference sequence). Recruitment covered about two dozen US areas and drew participants whose ages spanned about 18 to 90 years. Allocation to cohorts depended on clinical history reported by the participants. As handled by the study authors: Reference gene primer amplification in the assay estimated nucleated cell counts. Sequencing used immunoSEQ multiplex PCR; TCRdb keeps in-frame clones, though not all of them. V, J and clone size reflect that table, while D and trimming were determined from the DNA. The data contain 320,000 or so clones, roughly 87% of them singletons.

The receptor comes from a woman aged 25 to 45 who had recovered from COVID-19. Material for sequencing was PBMCs or T cells enriched from blood (not recorded which). The rearrangement uses TRBV30 and TRBJ2-7, with 8 nucleotides matching TRBD2. The DNA for the CDR3 is TGTGCCTGGACCTCGGGAGGGGTCGAGCAGTACTTC. Translated, it gives CAWTSGGVEQYF.